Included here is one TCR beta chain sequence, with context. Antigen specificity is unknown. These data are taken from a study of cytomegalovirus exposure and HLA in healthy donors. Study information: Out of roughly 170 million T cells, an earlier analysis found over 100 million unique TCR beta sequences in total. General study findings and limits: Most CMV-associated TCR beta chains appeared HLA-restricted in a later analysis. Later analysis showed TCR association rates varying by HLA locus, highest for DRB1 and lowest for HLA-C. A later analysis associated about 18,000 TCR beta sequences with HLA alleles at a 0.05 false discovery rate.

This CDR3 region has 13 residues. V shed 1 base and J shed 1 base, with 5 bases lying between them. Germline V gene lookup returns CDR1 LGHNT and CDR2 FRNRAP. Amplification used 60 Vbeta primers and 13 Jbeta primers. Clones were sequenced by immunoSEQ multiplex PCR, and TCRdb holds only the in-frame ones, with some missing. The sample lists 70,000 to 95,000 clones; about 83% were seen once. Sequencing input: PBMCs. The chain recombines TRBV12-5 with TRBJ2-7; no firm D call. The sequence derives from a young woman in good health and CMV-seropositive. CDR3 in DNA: TGTGCTAGTGGTTTGGACAGTTCCTACGAGCAGTACTTC. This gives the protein CASGLDSSYEQYF.